These 5 T cell receptor beta chains were sequenced from one sample in a study of T cells expressing NK-cell markers. TCRdb re-analyzed the 5' RACE reads; it lists each CDR3 protein once, without DNA. This sample's clone table lists under 200,000 distinct CDR3 sequences. Sequenced input: blood T cells: a sorted CD56 or NKG2C T cell subset, CD4+ or CD8+ T cells, or bulk PBMC T cells (not recorded which). The receptors derive from a woman aged 18-70 years in good health.

This chain connects TRBV7-8 to TRBJ2-7; there is no DNA to check the TCRdb D call of TRBD2. This CDR3 has 15 residues. The germline gives CDR1 SGHVS, CDR2 FQNEAQ. The CDR3 protein is CASSPGLAGDSEQYF.

The chain uses TRBV5-5 and TRBJ1-4. CDR1 SGHKS and CDR2 YYEKEE come from the germline V gene (reference sequence). This CDR3 contains 14 residues. The CDR3 spells CASSLIATNEKLFF.

This chain uses TRBV6-2 or TRBV6-3 with TRBJ1-1; TCRdb gives TRBD1 as the D gene, but with no DNA this cannot be confirmed. The CDR3 contains 14 residues. CDR1 is MNHEY and CDR2 is SVGEGT in the germline V gene. CDR3: CASSSRQGGTEAFF.

The chain carries TRBV5-1 and TRBJ2-7. The germline CDR1 and CDR2 sequences are SGHRS and YFSETQ. This CDR3 has 11 residues. CDR3 sequence reads: CASSSNYEQYF.

The rearrangement uses TRBV5-1 and TRBJ2-5; lacking DNA, the TRBD2 call made by TCRdb goes unchecked. The V gene's germline CDR1 is SGHRS and CDR2 YFSETQ. This CDR3 has 17 residues. This CDR3 is CASSLGAGGHYQETQYF.